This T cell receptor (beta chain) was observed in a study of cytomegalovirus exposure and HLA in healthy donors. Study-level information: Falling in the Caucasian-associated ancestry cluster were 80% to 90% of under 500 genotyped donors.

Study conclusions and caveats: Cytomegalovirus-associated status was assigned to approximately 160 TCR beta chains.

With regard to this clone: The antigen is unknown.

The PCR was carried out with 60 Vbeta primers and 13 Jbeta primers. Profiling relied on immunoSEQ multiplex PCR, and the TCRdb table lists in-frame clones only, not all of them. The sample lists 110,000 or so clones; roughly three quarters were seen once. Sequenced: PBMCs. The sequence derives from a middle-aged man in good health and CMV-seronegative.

The CDR3 loop reads CASSPLGMGEKLFF. The CDR3 DNA reads TGTGCCAGCTCACCGCTTGGTATGGGCGAAAAACTGTTTTTT. This chain joins TRBV18 and TRBJ1-4; D is ambiguous. The V gene lost 3 bases and the J gene lost 8 bases, with 13 bases spanning the gap. The germline V gene encodes CDR1 KGHSH and CDR2 LQKENI. The CDR3 sequence is 14 residues long.